What follows are 23 T cell receptor beta chains derived from one specimen sequenced in a study of OX40 agonist ivuxolimab in advanced cancers. Here immunoSEQ multiplex PCR was the method, and the copy in TCRdb shows in-frame clones only, minus some. This table holds 97,000 or so clones, roughly 90% found once. The sample in question was CD4+ or CD8+ T cells sorted from blood, obtained in a trial of the OX40 agonist ivuxolimab. The receptor set was obtained from an adult with an advanced solid tumor such as melanoma, head and neck, liver or kidney cancer.

The J gene is TRBJ2-5, the V gene TRBV6-6; D unclear. V lost 0 bases, J lost 1 base, and 6 bases lay in between. Germline loops: CDR1 MNHNY, CDR2 SVGAGI (reference sequence). This CDR3 is built from 14 residues. CDR3 bases: TGTGCCAGCAGTTACTCGGGCAGCCAAGAGACCCAGTACTTC. Translating it yields CASSYSGSQETQYF.

This rearrangement joins TRBV4-1 to TRBJ1-3; a possible D gene is TRBD1 (5 bases). The CDR3 has 19 amino acids. V was cut by 0 bases and J by 0 bases, with 18 bases left in between. Germline V gives CDR1 MGHRA, CDR2 YSYEKL. The chain's CDR3 is CASSQEGSPGLISGNTIYF. As DNA, the CDR3 is TGCGCCAGCAGCCAAGAAGGGTCGCCGGGACTTATCTCTGGAAACACCATATATTTT.

This chain connects TRBV9 to TRBJ2-5, with unresolved D. V was shortened by 0 bases and J by 1 base, with 10 bases between the two germline ends. Germline V gives CDR1 SGDLS, CDR2 YYNGEE. There are 15 residues in the CDR3. The CDR3 DNA reads TGTGCCAGCAGCGTAGGGGTTAGCCCCCAAGAGACCCAGTACTTC. It encodes CASSVGVSPQETQYF.

This chain joins TRBV19 and TRBJ1-5, with D unclear. The CDR3 loop spans 16 amino acids. V shed 2 bases and J shed 4 bases, with 15 bases lying between them. The germline V gene encodes CDR1 LNHDA and CDR2 SQIVND (reference sequence). The CDR3 reads CASSITWKIGNQPQHF. The CDR3, as DNA: TGTGCCAGTAGTATAACTTGGAAAATTGGGAATCAGCCCCAGCATTTT.

This chain links TRBV7-3 with TRBJ2-3; D is possibly TRBD2 (6 bases). Germline V CDR1 and CDR2: SGHTA, FQGTGA. V was trimmed by 5 bases and J by 0 bases, leaving 12 bases between them. The CDR3 loop spans 15 amino acids. The CDR3 DNA reads as TGTGCCAGCAGCCTCAGCGGGTTTAGCACAGATACGCAGTATTTT. Amino acids: CASSLSGFSTDTQYF.

V gene TRBV5-4 combines with J gene TRBJ1-1; D might be TRBD1 (6 bases). The germline V gene encodes CDR1 SGHNT and CDR2 YYREEE (reference sequence). V was shortened by 4 bases and J by 0 bases, with 16 bases between the two germline ends. The CDR3 is 16 amino acids. CDR3 nucleotide sequence: TGTGCCAGCAGCGGACGGACAGCCGGCATGAACACTGAAGCTTTCTTT. It is translated as CASSGRTAGMNTEAFF.

The chain links TRBV28 to TRBJ2-3; tentative D call: TRBD1 (5 bases). Trimming removed 6 bases from V and 8 bases from J, with 12 bases in between. The length of the CDR3 is 12 residues. Germline V lookup: CDR1 MDHEN, CDR2 SYDVKM. CDR3 protein: CASSSGPPTQYF. The CDR3 nucleotides read TGTGCCAGCAGCTCAGGGCCCCCTACGCAGTATTTT.

This chain uses TRBV5-6 with TRBJ2-1; a weak D match, TRBD2 (5 bases). The V end was cut by 7 bases, the J end by 8 bases, with 16 bases between. Per the germline V gene, CDR1 is SGHDT and CDR2 is YYEEEE. The CDR3 totals 13 residues. Here the CDR3 DNA reads TGTGCCAGCTCGAACGGGCGGGCCTATGAGCAGTTCTTC. It codes for CASSNGRAYEQFF.

The chain employs TRBV9 and TRBJ2-2; D is ambiguous. Trimming pared 1 base from V and 6 bases from J, leaving 4 bases between. Looked up from germline, CDR1 is SGDLS and CDR2 is YYNGEE. This CDR3 comprises 12 residues. CDR3 in DNA: TGTGCCAGCAGCGTATTGTCCGGGGAGCTGTTTTTT. Translating it yields CASSVLSGELFF.

V is TRBV10-3 and J is TRBJ2-3, with a possible D match to TRBD1 (5 bases). The length of the CDR3 is 14 residues. Germline V gene lookup returns CDR1 ENHRY and CDR2 SYGVKD. Between the trimmed V and J ends, which lost 4 bases and 3 bases, there was a span of 11 bases. The CDR3, as DNA: TGTGCCATCAGTGGATTTCAGGGTACAGATACGCAGTATTTT. It specifies CAISGFQGTDTQYF.

This sequence joins TRBV5-1 and TRBJ2-2; 7 nucleotides align to TRBD1. V lost 0 bases to trimming and J lost 7 bases; unmatched junction nucleotides: 3. CDR3 length equals 14 residues. The V gene's germline CDR1 is SGHRS and CDR2 YFSETQ. In DNA form, the CDR3 reads TGCGCCAGCAGCTTGGGACAGGGTAACGGGGAGCTGTTTTTT. It codes for CASSLGQGNGELFF.

This clone was observed a single time. The chain combines TRBV7-6 with TRBJ1-1, with D unclear. CDR3 length: 14 amino acids. Trimming pared 0 bases from V and 1 base from J, leaving 6 bases between. Per germline, CDR1 SGHVS and CDR2 FNYEAQ. DNA of the CDR3: TGTGCCAGCAGCTTAGCTCAGGAGAACACTGAAGCTTTCTTT. Translation: CASSLAQENTEAFF.

The chain is built from TRBV5-8 and TRBJ2-7, with D possibly being TRBD1 (5 bases). Germline CDR1 and CDR2: SGHTS and YDEGEE. The ends were cut back, 6 bases at V and 2 bases at J, with 12 bases in the middle. The CDR3 sequence is 13 residues long. Here the CDR3 reads CASNMAGTYEQYF. CDR3 DNA: TGTGCCAGCAACATGGCAGGGACCTACGAGCAGTACTTC.

J is TRBJ1-1 and V is TRBV7-9, with a tentative D call TRBD1 (6 bases). There are 16 residues in the CDR3. V was cut by 5 bases and J by 0 bases, with 16 bases left in between. Germline V gene data show CDR1 as SEHNR and CDR2 as FQNEAQ (reference sequence). For the CDR3, the DNA is TGTGCCAGCAGCCCGATAGGTGACAGGTTGAACACTGAAGCTTTCTTT. Its protein is CASSPIGDRLNTEAFF.

This chain links TRBV6-4 with TRBJ2-5; 11 bases agree with TRBD1. The germline V gene has CDR1 MRHNA and CDR2 SNTAGT. The CDR3 has 15 residues. The V segment lost 6 bases and the J segment 6 bases; nucleotides outside the gene matches: 9. The CDR3 sequence is CASSPEGTGGQTQYF. CDR3 coding DNA: TGTGCCAGCAGCCCTGAAGGGACAGGGGGTCAGACCCAGTACTTC.

V usage is TRBV18 and J usage is TRBJ1-2; TRBD1 is a possible D gene (5 bases). V was cut by 0 bases and J by 8 bases, with 13 bases left in between. The CDR3 is made up of 14 amino acids. Germline V gene data show CDR1 as KGHSH and CDR2 as LQKENI. In DNA form, the CDR3 reads TGTGCCAGCTCACCACCCAGGGCAGGGTTAGGCTACACCTTC. Translation: CASSPPRAGLGYTF.

V is TRBV5-8 and J is TRBJ2-7; perhaps D is TRBD1 or TRBD2 (5 bases each). This CDR3 region has 11 residues. Trimming left V 4 bases short and J 5 bases short, with 7 bases between. From germline, CDR1 is SGHTS and CDR2 YDEGEE. In nucleotides, the CDR3 is TGTGCCAGCAGCCGGGGCGACGAGCAGTACTTC. Residues: CASSRGDEQYF.

The chain joins TRBV28 to TRBJ2-7; 9 nucleotides match TRBD1. After removal of 5 bases from V and 2 bases from J, the junction contained 4 bases not matched to a gene. The germline V gene encodes CDR1 MDHEN and CDR2 SYDVKM. The CDR3 sequence is 14 residues long. CDR3 residues: CASSTRDRAYEQYF. Here the CDR3 DNA reads TGTGCCAGCAGTACTCGGGACAGGGCCTACGAGCAGTACTTC.

V and J are TRBV5-1 and TRBJ1-2; 9 positions match TRBD1. The CDR3 totals 14 residues. With V trimmed by 4 bases and J by 3 bases, 4 bases remained unmatched. CDR1 SGHRS and CDR2 YFSETQ come from the germline V gene. CDR3 region: CASSTGGADYGYTF. CDR3 coding DNA: TGCGCCAGCAGCACAGGGGGCGCGGACTATGGCTACACCTTC.

The rearrangement links TRBV7-8 to TRBJ2-1; possible D gene TRBD1, 5 bases. The CDR3 extends over 18 amino acids. V lost 5 bases, J lost 0 bases, and 20 bases lay in between. Germline V lookup: CDR1 SGHVS, CDR2 FQNEAQ. CDR3 nucleotides: TGTGCCAGCAGCACTACCTTGGGGCGGCCACGCTCCTACAATGAGCAGTTCTTC. Its translation is CASSTTLGRPRSYNEQFF.

This chain uses TRBV6-1 with TRBJ2-3; D call uncertain. This CDR3 comprises 15 residues. Germline CDR1 reads MNHNS; CDR2 reads SASEGT. V dropped 4 bases and J dropped 2 bases, with 13 bases sitting between them. Here the CDR3 DNA reads TGTGCCAGCAGTGTCTTCCAGGCCTCCACAGATACGCAGTATTTT. Its translation: CASSVFQASTDTQYF.

The count of this clone is one. The chain links TRBV5-1 to TRBJ2-7; D unclear. This CDR3 is 14 amino acids long. CDR1 SGHRS and CDR2 YFSETQ come from the germline V gene. Trimming shortened V by 3 bases and J by 6 bases, and 16 bases separated the two germline ends. CDR3 region: CASSSPGLEREQYF. CDR3 sequence (DNA): TGCGCCAGCAGCTCACCGGGCCTCGAGCGCGAGCAGTACTTC.

V usage is TRBV30 and J usage is TRBJ1-2, with a tentative D call TRBD1 (5 bases). The CDR3 consists of 11 residues. The germline V gene encodes CDR1 GTSNPN and CDR2 SVGIG (reference sequence). V lost 3 bases, J lost 5 bases, and 7 bases lay in between. CDR3 nucleotide sequence: TGTGCCTGGAGCAGGGAATATGGCTACACCTTC. The encoded protein is CAWSREYGYTF.